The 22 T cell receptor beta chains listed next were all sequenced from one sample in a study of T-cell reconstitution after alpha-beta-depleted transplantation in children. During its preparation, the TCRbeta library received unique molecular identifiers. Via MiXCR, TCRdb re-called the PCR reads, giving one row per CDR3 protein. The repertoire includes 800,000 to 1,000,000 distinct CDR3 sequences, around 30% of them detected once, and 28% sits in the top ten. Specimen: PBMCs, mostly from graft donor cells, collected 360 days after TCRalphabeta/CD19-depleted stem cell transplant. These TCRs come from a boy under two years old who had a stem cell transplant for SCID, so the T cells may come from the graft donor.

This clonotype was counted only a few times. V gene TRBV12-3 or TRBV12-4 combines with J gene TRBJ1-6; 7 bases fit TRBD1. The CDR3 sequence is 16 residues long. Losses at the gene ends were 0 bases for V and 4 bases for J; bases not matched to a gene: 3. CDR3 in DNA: TGTGCCAGCAGTTTAGCGGGCAGGGGGTATAATTCACCCCTCCACTTT. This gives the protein CASSLAGRGYNSPLHF.

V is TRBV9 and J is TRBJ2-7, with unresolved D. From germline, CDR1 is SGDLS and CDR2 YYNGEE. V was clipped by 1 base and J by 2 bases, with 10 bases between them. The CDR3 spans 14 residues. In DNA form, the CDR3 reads TGTGCCAGCAGCGTAAATTCCGGAGCCTACGAGCAGTACTTC. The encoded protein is CASSVNSGAYEQYF.

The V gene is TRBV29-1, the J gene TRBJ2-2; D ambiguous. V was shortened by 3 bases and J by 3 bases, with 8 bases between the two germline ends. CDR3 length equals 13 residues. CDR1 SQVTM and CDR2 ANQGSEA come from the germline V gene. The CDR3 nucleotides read TGCAGCGTTGAGGGCACCCACACCGGGGAGCTGTTTTTT. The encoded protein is CSVEGTHTGELFF.

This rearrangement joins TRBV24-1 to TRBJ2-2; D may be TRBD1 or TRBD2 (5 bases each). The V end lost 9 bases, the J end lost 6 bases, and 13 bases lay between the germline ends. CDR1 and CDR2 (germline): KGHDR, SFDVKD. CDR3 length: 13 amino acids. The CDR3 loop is CATRDLLSGELFF. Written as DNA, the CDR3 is TGTGCCACCCGGGACCTCCTGTCCGGGGAGCTGTTTTTT.

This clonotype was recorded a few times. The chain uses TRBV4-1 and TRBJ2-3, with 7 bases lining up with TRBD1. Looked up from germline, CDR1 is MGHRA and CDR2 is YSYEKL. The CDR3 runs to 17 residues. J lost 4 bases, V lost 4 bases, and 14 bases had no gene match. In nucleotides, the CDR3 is TGCGCCAGCAGCCTACTAGGGAACAGGGGCGCGGCAGATACGCAGTATTTT. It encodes CASSLLGNRGAADTQYF.

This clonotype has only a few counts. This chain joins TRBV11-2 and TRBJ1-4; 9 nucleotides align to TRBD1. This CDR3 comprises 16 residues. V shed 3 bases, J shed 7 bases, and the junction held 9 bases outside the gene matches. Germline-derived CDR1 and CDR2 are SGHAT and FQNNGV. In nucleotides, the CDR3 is TGTGCCAGCAGCTTGGGAAGGACAGGGGAGGGTGAAAAACTGTTTTTT. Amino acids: CASSLGRTGEGEKLFF. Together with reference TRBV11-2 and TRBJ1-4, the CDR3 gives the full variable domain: EAGVAQSPRYKIIEKRQSVAFWCNPISGHATLYWYQQILGQGPKLLIQFQNNGVVDDSQLPKDRFSAERLKGVDSTLKIQPAKLEDSAVYLCASSLGRTGEGEKLFFGSGTQLSVL.

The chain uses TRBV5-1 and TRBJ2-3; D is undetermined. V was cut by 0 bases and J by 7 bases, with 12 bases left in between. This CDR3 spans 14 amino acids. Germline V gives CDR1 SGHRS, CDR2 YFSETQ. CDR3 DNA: TGCGCCAGCAGCTTGGAAGGGCCAAGCAATACGCAGTATTTT. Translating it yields CASSLEGPSNTQYF.

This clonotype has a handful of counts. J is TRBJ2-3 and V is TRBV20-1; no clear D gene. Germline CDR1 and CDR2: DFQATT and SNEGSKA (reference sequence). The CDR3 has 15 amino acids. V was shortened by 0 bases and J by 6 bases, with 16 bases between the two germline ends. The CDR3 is CSARDYQVPQDTQYF. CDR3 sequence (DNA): TGCAGTGCTAGAGATTACCAGGTCCCGCAGGATACGCAGTATTTT.

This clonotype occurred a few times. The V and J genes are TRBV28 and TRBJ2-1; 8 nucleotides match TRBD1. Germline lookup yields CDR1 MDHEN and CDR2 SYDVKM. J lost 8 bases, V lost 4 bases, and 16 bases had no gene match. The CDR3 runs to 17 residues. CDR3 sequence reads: CASSSYLQGAQRDEQFF. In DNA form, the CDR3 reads TGTGCCAGCAGTTCTTATCTCCAGGGGGCCCAGCGGGATGAGCAGTTCTTC.

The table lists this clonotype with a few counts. CDR3 region: CASSVDRAVDTQYF. The CDR3 region has the DNA TGTGCCAGCAGCGTAGATCGTGCCGTCGATACGCAGTATTTT. The chain carries TRBV9 and TRBJ2-3; D gene ambiguous. The germline gives CDR1 SGDLS, CDR2 YYNGEE. V lost 0 bases and J lost 6, with 11 bases in between. CDR3 length equals 14 residues.

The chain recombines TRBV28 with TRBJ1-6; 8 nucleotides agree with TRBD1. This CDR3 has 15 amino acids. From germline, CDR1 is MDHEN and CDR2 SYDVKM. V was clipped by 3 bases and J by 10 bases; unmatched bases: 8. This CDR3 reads CASSFPGTGRSPLHF. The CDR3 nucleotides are TGTGCCAGCAGTTTCCCCGGGACAGGAAGATCACCCCTCCACTTT.

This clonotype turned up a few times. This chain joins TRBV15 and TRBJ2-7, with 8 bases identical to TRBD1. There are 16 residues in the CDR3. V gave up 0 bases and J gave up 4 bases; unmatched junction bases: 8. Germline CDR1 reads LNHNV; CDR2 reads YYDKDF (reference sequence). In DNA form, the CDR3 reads TGTGCCACCAGCAGAGATCAGCAGGGGGCAGCGTACGAGCAGTACTTC. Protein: CATSRDQQGAAYEQYF.

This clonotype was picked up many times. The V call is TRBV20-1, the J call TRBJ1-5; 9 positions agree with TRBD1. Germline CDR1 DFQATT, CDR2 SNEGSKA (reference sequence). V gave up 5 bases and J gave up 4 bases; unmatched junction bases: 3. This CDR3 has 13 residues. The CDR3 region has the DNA TGCAGTGCTGGGGGACAGGGAAATCAGCCCCAGCATTTT. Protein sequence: CSAGGQGNQPQHF.

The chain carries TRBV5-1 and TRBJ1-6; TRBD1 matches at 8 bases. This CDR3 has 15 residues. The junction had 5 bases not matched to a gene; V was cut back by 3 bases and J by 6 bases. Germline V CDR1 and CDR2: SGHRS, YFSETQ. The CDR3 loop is CASSYAGGPNSPLHF. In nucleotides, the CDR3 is TGCGCCAGCAGCTACGCAGGGGGCCCTAATTCACCCCTCCACTTT.

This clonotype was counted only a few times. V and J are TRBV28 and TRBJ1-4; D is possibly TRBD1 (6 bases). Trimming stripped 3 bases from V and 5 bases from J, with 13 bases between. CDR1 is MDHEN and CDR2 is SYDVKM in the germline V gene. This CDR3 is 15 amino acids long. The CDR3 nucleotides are TGTGCCAGCAGTTTCCAGGGGAGCCTGAATGAAAAACTGTTTTTT. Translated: CASSFQGSLNEKLFF.

The CDR3 DNA sequence: TGTGCCAGCTCAATGAGGGGAAGCTACAATGAGCAGTTCTTC. As protein: CASSMRGSYNEQFF. The chain is built from TRBV18 and TRBJ2-1; D assignment may be TRBD1 or TRBD2 (5 bases each). Trimming took off 5 bases at V and 3 bases at J, with 11 bases between the two ends. CDR1 and CDR2 from the germline V gene are KGHSH and LQKENI. This CDR3 region has 14 residues.

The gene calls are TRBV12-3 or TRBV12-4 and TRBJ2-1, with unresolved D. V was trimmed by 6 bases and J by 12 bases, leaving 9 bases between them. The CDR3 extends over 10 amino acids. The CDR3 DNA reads TGTGCCAGCAGGGGCCCTCGGCAGTTCTTC. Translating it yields CASRGPRQFF.

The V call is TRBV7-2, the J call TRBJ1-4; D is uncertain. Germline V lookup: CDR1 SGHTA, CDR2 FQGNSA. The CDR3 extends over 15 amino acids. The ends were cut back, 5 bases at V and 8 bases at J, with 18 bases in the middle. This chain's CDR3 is CASSPQPTQREKLFF. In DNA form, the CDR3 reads TGTGCCAGCAGCCCCCAGCCCACGCAGAGGGAAAAACTGTTTTTT.

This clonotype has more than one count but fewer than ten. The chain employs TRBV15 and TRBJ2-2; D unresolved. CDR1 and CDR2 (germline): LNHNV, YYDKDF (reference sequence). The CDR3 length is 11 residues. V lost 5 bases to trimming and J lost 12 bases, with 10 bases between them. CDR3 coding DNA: TGTGCCACCAGCTCCCATCGGCAGCTGTTTTTT. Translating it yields CATSSHRQLFF. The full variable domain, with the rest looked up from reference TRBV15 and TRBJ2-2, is DAMVIQNPRYQVTQFGKPVTLSCSQTLNHNVMYWYQQKSSQAPKLLFHYYDKDFNNEADTPDNFQSRRPNTSFCFLDIRSPGLGDTAMYLCATSSHRQLFFGEGSRLTVL.

This CDR3 is CASSQGLRGYTDTQYF. The CDR3 region has the DNA TGCGCCAGCAGCCAAGGTCTCAGGGGATACACAGATACGCAGTATTTT. The chain links TRBV4-1 to TRBJ2-3, with D tentatively TRBD1 (6 bases). Germline CDR1 MGHRA, CDR2 YSYEKL. The V end lost 1 base, the J end lost 2 bases, and 13 bases lay between the germline ends. This CDR3 has 16 residues.

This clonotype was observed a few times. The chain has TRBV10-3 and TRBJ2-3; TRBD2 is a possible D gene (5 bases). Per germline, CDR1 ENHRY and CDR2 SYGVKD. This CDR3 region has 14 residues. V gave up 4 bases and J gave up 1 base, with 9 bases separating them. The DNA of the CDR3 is TGTGCCATCAGTGTGGCCGGGGGCACAGATACGCAGTATTTT. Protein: CAISVAGGTDTQYF.

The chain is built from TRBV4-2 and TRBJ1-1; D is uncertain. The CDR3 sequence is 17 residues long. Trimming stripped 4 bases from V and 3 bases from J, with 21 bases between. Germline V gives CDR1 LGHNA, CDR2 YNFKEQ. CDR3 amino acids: CASSLPGYRRTHTEAFF. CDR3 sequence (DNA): TGTGCCAGCAGCCTTCCTGGTTACCGCAGAACACACACTGAAGCTTTCTTT.